Listed below are T cell receptor beta chains from one sample, sequenced in a study of a mutant IDH1 vaccine in newly diagnosed glioma. Sequencing used immunoSEQ multiplex PCR; TCRdb keeps in-frame clones, though not all of them. Of fewer than 100,000 clones in the sample, 70% to 90% were seen once. This material consisted of PBMCs, taken from a glioma patient treated with radiotherapy, temozolomide or both. Every receptor here comes from a woman aged 45-59 years with glioma. Each CDR3 is given with its conserved first and last residue. D genes are given only for firm matches. Clone size, where shown, is once, few, many, or a class for clones that have expanded.

J gene | V gene | D gene | clone size | CDR3 protein | CDR3 DNA
TRBJ2-7 | TRBV7-8 | TRBD1 | NA | CASSSRTGHGGEQYF | TGTGCCAGCAGCTCAAGGACAGGGCATGGTGGCGAGCAGTACTTC
TRBJ1-1 | TRBV6-1 | NA | NA | CASSRGVGRDTEAFF | TGTGCCAGCAGTCGGGGAGTGGGGAGGGACACTGAAGCTTTCTTT
TRBJ1-2 | TRBV28 | NA | NA | CASSPGTSGRANYGYTF | TGTGCCAGCAGTCCTGGGACGTCAGGACGAGCTAACTATGGCTACACCTTC
TRBJ2-3 | TRBV18 | TRBD2 | NA | CASSPQGLAGVGDTQYF | TGTGCCAGCTCACCACAGGGACTAGCGGGAGTCGGAGATACGCAGTATTTT
TRBJ2-7 | TRBV6-8 | TRBD1 | NA | CASLGQGAFYEQYF | TGTGCCAGCTTGGGACAGGGGGCGTTCTACGAGCAGTACTTC
TRBJ2-1 | TRBV2 | TRBD2 | NA | CAIQTSGSQAYNEQFF | TGTGCCATCCAAACTAGCGGAAGTCAGGCCTACAATGAGCAGTTCTTC
TRBJ2-3 | TRBV4-1 | NA | NA | CASSQITSTTDTQYF | TGCGCCAGCAGCCAAATTACTAGCACGACAGATACGCAGTATTTT
TRBJ1-1 | TRBV10-3 | NA | NA | CAISVLGPPDTEAFF | TGTGCCATCAGTGTCCTTGGGCCCCCTGACACTGAAGCTTTCTTT
TRBJ2-5 | TRBV5-1 | NA | NA | CASSPGQPQETQYF | TGCGCCAGCAGTCCGGGACAACCGCAAGAGACCCAGTACTTC
TRBJ2-1 | TRBV11-2 | NA | NA | CASSKGNIDNEQFF | TGTGCCAGCAGTAAGGGGAATATCGACAATGAGCAGTTCTTC
TRBJ1-2 | TRBV7-9 | NA | NA | CASSSHAGEGGYTF | TGTGCCAGCAGCTCGCACGCAGGGGAGGGTGGCTACACCTTC
TRBJ2-3 | TRBV9 | NA | NA | CASSVAAGGTDTQYF | TGTGCCAGCAGCGTAGCTGCAGGGGGCACAGATACGCAGTATTTT
TRBJ1-2 | TRBV6-1 | TRBD1 | once | CASSELGRGGANYGYTF | TGTGCCAGCAGTGAATTGGGCAGGGGGGGAGCTAACTATGGCTACACCTTC
TRBJ2-3 | TRBV27 | NA | NA | CASSLLGADTQYF | TGTGCCAGCAGTTTATTGGGGGCAGATACGCAGTATTTT
TRBJ1-1 | TRBV28 | NA | NA | CASSFLRRHTEAFF | TGTGCCAGCAGTTTTCTTAGGCGGCACACTGAAGCTTTCTTT
TRBJ2-2 | TRBV29-1 | TRBD1 | NA | CSGGQPNTGELFF | TGCAGCGGGGGACAGCCAAACACCGGGGAGCTGTTTTTT
TRBJ2-2 | TRBV10-3 | TRBD2 | NA | CAISSGMGPGELFF | TGTGCCATCAGTAGCGGGATGGGTCCCGGGGAGCTGTTTTTT
TRBJ1-2 | TRBV29-1 | NA | NA | CSVDEGRGLDGYTF | TGCAGCGTTGATGAGGGCAGGGGATTAGATGGCTACACCTTC
TRBJ2-5 | TRBV5-4 | TRBD1 | NA | CASSPRQGVETQYF | TGTGCCAGCAGCCCGCGTCAGGGGGTTGAGACCCAGTACTTC
TRBJ2-1 | TRBV6-6 | NA | NA | CASSYWSSENEQFF | TGTGCCAGCAGTTATTGGAGTTCAGAGAATGAGCAGTTCTTC
TRBJ2-7 | TRBV7-8 | TRBD1 | NA | CASSPQGATYEQYF | TGTGCCAGCAGCCCACAGGGGGCAACCTACGAGCAGTACTTC
TRBJ2-2 | TRBV14 | NA | NA | CASSQGGSGNTGELFF | TGTGCCAGCAGCCAGGGGGGCAGCGGTAACACCGGGGAGCTGTTTTTT
TRBJ2-1 | TRBV9 | TRBD2 | NA | CASSVVGGIDNEQFF | TGTGCCAGCAGCGTAGTGGGAGGGATCGACAATGAGCAGTTCTTC
TRBJ2-1 | TRBV5-1 | TRBD2 | once | CASSVGGSGTNEQFF | TGCGCCAGCAGCGTGGGGGGTAGCGGGACTAATGAGCAGTTCTTC
TRBJ2-2 | TRBV5-4 | TRBD2 | NA | CASSQKTSGPGELFF | TGTGCCAGCAGCCAAAAGACTAGCGGGCCCGGGGAGCTGTTTTTT
TRBJ2-7 | TRBV19 | TRBD1 | NA | CASSPGQGAYEQYF | TGTGCCAGTAGTCCAGGGCAGGGGGCATACGAGCAGTACTTC
TRBJ1-1 | TRBV5-4 | NA | NA | CASSSGGVSDTEAFF | TGTGCCAGCAGCTCGGGGGGGGTTTCGGACACTGAAGCTTTCTTT
TRBJ2-1 | TRBV28 | NA | NA | CASSRPWRRSYNEQFF | TGTGCCAGCAGTCGCCCCTGGAGAAGGAGCTACAATGAGCAGTTCTTC
TRBJ2-5 | TRBV5-1 | TRBD2 | once | CASSLSSGKKTQYF | TGCGCCAGCAGCTTGTCTAGCGGGAAAAAGACCCAGTACTTC
TRBJ2-7 | TRBV27 | TRBD1 | NA | CASKPGQGAYEQYF | TGTGCCAGCAAACCGGGACAGGGGGCCTACGAGCAGTACTTC
TRBJ2-3 | TRBV5-1 | TRBD2 | once | CASSLASGGTDTQYF | TGCGCCAGCAGCTTGGCTAGCGGGGGCACAGATACGCAGTATTTT
TRBJ1-6 | TRBV27 | NA | once | CASSFDQGFSSPLHF | TGTGCCAGCAGTTTCGACCAGGGATTCAGTTCACCCCTCCACTTT
TRBJ2-5 | TRBV28 | TRBD2 | NA | CASSPASGGRTQYF | TGTGCCAGCAGTCCGGCTAGCGGGGGCAGGACCCAGTACTTC
TRBJ2-7 | TRBV15 | NA | NA | CATSARRSRHEQYF | TGTGCCACCAGCGCCCGACGGTCCCGGCACGAGCAGTACTTC
TRBJ2-7 | TRBV11-2 | TRBD2 | NA | CASSLDVLAGATSYEQYF | TGTGCCAGCAGCTTAGATGTCCTAGCGGGAGCGACATCCTACGAGCAGTACTTC
TRBJ2-7 | TRBV4-1 | NA | NA | CASSRSLSVAYEQYF | TGCGCCAGCAGCCGGTCCCTCTCCGTGGCCTACGAGCAGTACTTC
TRBJ2-7 | TRBV6-5 | NA | once | CASSYRGIAYEQYF | TGTGCCAGCAGTTACAGGGGAATTGCCTACGAGCAGTACTTC
TRBJ2-1 | TRBV5-1 | TRBD1 | once | CASSLVQGSEQFF | TGCGCCAGCAGCTTGGTACAGGGGAGTGAGCAGTTCTTC
TRBJ2-7 | TRBV15 | NA | NA | CATSRAWGAYEQYF | TGTGCCACCAGCAGAGCTTGGGGGGCCTACGAGCAGTACTTC
TRBJ2-3 | TRBV5-1 | TRBD2 | NA | CASSWGTSGSTDTQYF | TGCGCCAGCAGCTGGGGGACTAGCGGAAGCACAGATACGCAGTATTTT
TRBJ1-2 | TRBV6-5 | TRBD1 | NA | CASSYGRGDYGYTF | TGTGCCAGCAGTTACGGCAGGGGGGACTATGGCTATACCTTC
TRBJ1-1 | TRBV30 | TRBD1 | NA | CAWGQDWNTEAFF | TGTGCCTGGGGACAGGACTGGAACACTGAAGCTTTCTTT
TRBJ2-2 | TRBV1 | NA | NA | CTSNPGTSGITNTGELFF | TGCACCAGCAACCCCGGGACTAGCGGGATCACGAACACCGGGGAGCTGTTTTTT
TRBJ1-1 | TRBV7-2 | NA | NA | CASSLRGDNTEAFF | TGTGCCAGCAGCTTACGCGGGGATAACACTGAAGCTTTCTTT
TRBJ2-1 | TRBV5-1 | TRBD2 | NA | CASSLEGGRPGKGNYNEQFF | TGCGCCAGCAGCTTGGAGGGCGGGAGGCCAGGGAAGGGGAACTACAATGAGCAGTTCTTC
TRBJ2-7 | TRBV11-2 | TRBD2 | NA | CASSLGGSRNEQYF | TGTGCCAGCAGCTTAGGCGGGAGTCGCAACGAGCAGTACTTC
TRBJ1-5 | TRBV5-1 | TRBD1 | once | CASSRWTGRNQPQHF | TGCGCCAGCAGCCGATGGACAGGGCGCAATCAGCCCCAGCATTTT
TRBJ1-2 | TRBV18 | TRBD1 | once | CASSPPNTGAFYGYTF | TGTGCCAGCTCACCACCGAACACAGGGGCATTCTATGGCTACACCTTC